Listed here is a single TCR beta chain. Sequencing used immunoSEQ multiplex PCR; TCRdb keeps in-frame clones, though not all of them. The sample yields over 55,000 clones, around 80% seen once. The data originate from a study of blood T cell repertoires in COVID-19. V was clipped by 4 bases and J by 4 bases, with 8 bases between them. The V gene's germline CDR1 is MGHDK and CDR2 SYGVNS. The length of the CDR3 is 13 residues. Sequencing was performed on peripheral blood. The chain employs TRBV25-1 and TRBJ1-3; a possible D gene is TRBD1 (5 bases). The TCR originated in an elderly woman with acute or convalescent COVID-19. CDR3 DNA: TGTGCCAGCAGTGCTCAGGGCGGAAACACCATATATTTT. Translating it yields CASSAQGGNTIYF.